One and the same sample provided the 21 T cell receptor beta chains below, sequenced in a study of cytomegalovirus exposure and HLA in healthy donors (dated by TCRdb to between 2016 and 2019). The library was built by means of the immunoSEQ multiplex PCR assay. For the multiplex PCR, a mixture combining 60 forward primers for TCR Vbeta segments and 13 reverse primers for TCR Jbeta segments was used. As stored in TCRdb, this immuneACCESS dataset retains in-frame rearrangements with V and J assigned. A fraction of the clones does not appear; measured against another copy, unresolved V genes explain less than half of the discrepancy, and the remainder lacks a known reason. In all, the sample holds 100,000 to 130,000 clones, and more than 75% of those were seen once. Approximately 2.5% of the sample goes to the ten largest clones. The specimen was PBMCs. The receptors stem from a man younger than 45 in good health and CMV-seropositive.

The rearrangement joins TRBV2 to TRBJ1-1; the D gene is possibly TRBD1 (5 bases). Germline lookup yields CDR1 SNHLY and CDR2 FYNNEI. The CDR3 sequence is 13 residues long. Trimming took 6 bases from V and 3 from J, leaving 11 bases between them. CDR3 in DNA: TGTGCCAGCAGCAGGGTTACGGACACTGAAGCTTTCTTT. Its translation is CASSRVTDTEAFF.

The rearrangement links TRBV6-5 to TRBJ1-2, with 7 bases aligning to TRBD1. CDR1 is MNHEY, CDR2 SVGAGI, per germline. This CDR3 contains 14 residues. V was clipped by 6 bases and J by 1 base; unmatched bases: 5. The DNA of the CDR3 is TGTGCCAGCAGAGAGGGACAGAATAACTATGGCTACACCTTC. Translation: CASREGQNNYGYTF.

The rearrangement joins TRBV18 to TRBJ1-1; a possible D gene is TRBD1 (5 bases). Trimming removed 0 bases from V and 4 bases from J, with 9 bases in between. The germline V gene has CDR1 KGHSH and CDR2 LQKENI. The CDR3 covers 14 residues. CDR3 DNA: TGTGCCAGCTCACCACCAGGGGAACGCACTGAAGCTTTCTTT. As protein: CASSPPGERTEAFF.

The chain couples TRBV25-1 to TRBJ1-5, with 9 bases identical to TRBD1. V dropped 3 bases and J dropped 4; count of bases not matched to a gene: 7. This CDR3 spans 16 amino acids. CDR1 MGHDK and CDR2 SYGVNS come from the germline V gene. CDR3 DNA sequence: TGTGCCAGCAGTGATGATACAGGGGGCGAAAATCAGCCCCAGCATTTT. It translates to CASSDDTGGENQPQHF. Using reference TRBV25-1 and TRBJ1-5 for the parts outside the CDR3, the full variable domain is EADIYQTPRYLVIGTGKKITLECSQTMGHDKMYWYQQDPGMELHLIHYSYGVNSTEKGDLSSESTVSRIRTEHFPLTLESARPSHTSQYLCASSDDTGGENQPQHFGDGTRLSIL.

The CDR3 here is CASGPRTAGELFF. The CDR3 bases are TGTGCTAGTGGTCCAAGGACAGCCGGGGAGCTGTTTTTT. The chain recombines TRBV12-5 with TRBJ2-2; TRBD1 might be the D (6 bases). The germline V and J ends were trimmed by 5 bases and 6 bases, with 10 bases remaining between them. The length of the CDR3 is 13 residues. Germline CDR1 and CDR2: LGHNT and FRNRAP.

The chain couples TRBV30 to TRBJ2-1, with D possibly TRBD2 on 6 matching bases. Germline CDR1 reads GTSNPN; CDR2 reads SVGIG (reference sequence). The CDR3 sequence is 12 residues long. V was pared by 5 bases and J by 5 bases, with 10 bases between. CDR3 amino acids: CAWGGNNNEQFF. For the CDR3, the DNA is TGTGCCTGGGGCGGGAATAACAATGAGCAGTTCTTC.

V gene TRBV7-6 combines with J gene TRBJ1-1; TRBD1 agrees at 10 bases. V lost 3 bases and J lost 3; bases outside the gene matches: 4. Germline V gene sequence: CDR1 SGHVS, CDR2 FNYEAQ. This CDR3 spans 15 amino acids. CDR3 region: CASSFRTGGHTEAFF. The DNA of the CDR3 is TGTGCCAGCAGCTTCCGGACAGGGGGGCACACTGAAGCTTTCTTT.

The V call is TRBV5-1, the J call TRBJ2-7, with TRBD1 matching 7 bases. The germline CDR1 and CDR2 sequences are SGHRS and YFSETQ. V shed 0 bases and J 2 bases; nucleotides not matched to a gene: 2. This CDR3 contains 14 residues. The DNA for the CDR3 is TGCGCCAGCAGCTTGGCGACAGGGACCTACGAGCAGTACTTC. Encoded protein: CASSLATGTYEQYF.

This clone has only one observation. This chain uses TRBV2 with TRBJ1-2; D remains ambiguous. The CDR3 is 17 residues long. The germline CDR1 and CDR2 sequences are SNHLY and FYNNEI. Deletions cut 1 base from V and 0 bases from J, with 15 bases between. This CDR3 reads CASSEDEVGEANYGYTF. The CDR3 nucleotides read TGTGCCAGCAGTGAAGATGAAGTAGGAGAAGCTAACTATGGCTACACCTTC.

The gene calls are TRBV5-4 and TRBJ2-7, with 13 nucleotides matching TRBD2. The trim removed 4 bases at V and 7 bases at J, leaving 5 bases unmatched. CDR1 is SGHNT and CDR2 is YYREEE in the germline V gene (reference sequence). This CDR3 spans 14 amino acids. CDR3: CASSPLAGGGEQYF. The CDR3 bases are TGTGCCAGCAGCCCACTAGCGGGGGGGGGTGAGCAGTACTTC.

The gene calls are TRBV6-5 and TRBJ2-2, with D uncertain. The CDR3 sequence is 14 residues long. With 4 bases removed from V and 0 bases from J, the gap between germline ends came to 6 bases. Germline-derived CDR1 and CDR2 are MNHEY and SVGAGI. DNA of the CDR3: TGTGCCAGCAGTTCCAGCGCGAACACCGGGGAGCTGTTTTTT. Translation: CASSSSANTGELFF.

As regards this clone: The junction differs from germline at one of its ends, possibly a read error. This sequence joins TRBV19 and TRBJ1-2; unclear D gene. The CDR3 totals 11 residues. Germline assignment: CDR1 LNHDA and CDR2 SQIVND (reference sequence). In nucleotides, the CDR3 is TGTGCCAGTAGTGCTAACTATGGCTGCACCTTC. As protein: CASSANYGCTF. The full variable domain, in which reference TRBV19 and TRBJ1-2 provide the parts outside the CDR3, is DGGITQSPKYLFRKEGQNVTLSCEQNLNHDAMYWYRQDPGQGLRLIYYSQIVNDFQKGDIAEGYSVSREKKESFPLTVTSAQKNPTAFYLCASSANYGCTFGSGTRLTVV.

In its sample, this clone was seen once. The rearrangement joins TRBV5-5 to TRBJ2-5; possible D gene TRBD2, 6 bases. V dropped 0 bases and J dropped 4 bases, with 13 bases sitting between them. The germline V gene has CDR1 SGHKS and CDR2 YYEKEE (reference sequence). This CDR3 comprises 15 residues. As DNA, the CDR3 is TGTGCCAGCAGCTTGGCGGGACTTGAAGGAGAGACCCAGTACTTC. Translated, it gives CASSLAGLEGETQYF.

This clone turned up a few times. V usage is TRBV7-6 and J usage is TRBJ2-7, with unresolved D. CDR3 length equals 14 residues. Trimming took 5 bases from V and 6 from J, leaving 17 bases between them. CDR1 is SGHVS, CDR2 FNYEAQ, per germline. The DNA of the CDR3 is TGTGCCAGCAGCCCCTGGGCCCTGACGGCCGAGCAGTACTTC. This gives the protein CASSPWALTAEQYF.

This rearrangement joins TRBV28 to TRBJ1-6, with a tentative D call TRBD1 (6 bases). Germline-derived CDR1 and CDR2 are MDHEN and SYDVKM. This CDR3 comprises 16 residues. V was shortened by 6 bases and J by 9 bases, with 21 bases between the two germline ends. In DNA, the CDR3 is TGTGCCAGCAGAGTTTATGGTACAGGGCACGCTTCACCCCTCCACTTT. It encodes CASRVYGTGHASPLHF.

In regard to this clone: Other DNA sequences in this sample translate to the same CDR3. This chain connects TRBV5-1 to TRBJ1-4; no clear D. The CDR3 runs 15 residues. V shed 1 base and J shed 0 bases, with 7 bases lying between them. Germline V gene data show CDR1 as SGHRS and CDR2 as YFSETQ. CDR3 nucleotides: TGCGCCAGCAGCTTGTCGGGAGCAACTAATGAAAAACTGTTTTTT. Amino acids: CASSLSGATNEKLFF.

This rearrangement joins TRBV30 to TRBJ1-2, with D possibly matching TRBD1 (5 bases). This CDR3 is built from 14 residues. Trimming removed 0 bases at V and 8 bases at J, with 16 bases between. From germline, CDR1 is GTSNPN and CDR2 SVGIG (reference sequence). This CDR3 reads CAWSVMGGKGGYTF. DNA for the CDR3: TGTGCCTGGAGTGTAATGGGAGGGAAGGGGGGCTACACCTTC.

The chain employs TRBV5-6 and TRBJ2-5; 7 positions agree with TRBD2. Germline-derived CDR1 and CDR2 are SGHDT and YYEEEE. This CDR3 has 15 amino acids. The ends lost 0 bases at V and 4 bases at J; junction bases unmatched: 6. DNA of the CDR3: TGTGCCAGCAGCTTGGTCGGGGGGTCCGGAGAGACCCAGTACTTC. Amino acid sequence: CASSLVGGSGETQYF.

The V call is TRBV19, the J call TRBJ2-1; TRBD2 matches at 15 bases. Germline loops: CDR1 LNHDA, CDR2 SQIVND (reference sequence). The junction had 4 bases not matched to a gene; V was cut back by 5 bases and J by 14 bases. The CDR3 loop spans 13 amino acids. CDR3 in DNA: TGTGCCAGTAGTCGGACTAGCGGGGGGGAGAAGTTCTTC. Its translation is CASSRTSGGEKFF.

This clone was observed a few times. The V call is TRBV14, the J call TRBJ2-7, with 7 bases lining up with TRBD1. Trimming removed 5 bases from V and 4 bases from J; junction bases left unmatched: 11. This CDR3 is built from 15 residues. The germline V gene encodes CDR1 SGHDN and CDR2 FVKESK. The chain's CDR3 is CASSKYSGQLYEQYF. The CDR3 DNA reads TGTGCCAGCAGCAAATATTCGGGACAGTTATACGAGCAGTACTTC.

The CDR3 DNA reads as TGTGCCAGCAGCGAGGGGACAGGGGTGTTGAATTCACCCCTCCACTTT. Translated, it gives CASSEGTGVLNSPLHF. The chain joins TRBV5-6 to TRBJ1-6; 10 nucleotides agree with TRBD1. The V gene end was trimmed by 4 bases and the J gene end by 7 bases; junction bases not matched to a gene: 8. From germline, CDR1 is SGHDT and CDR2 YYEEEE. The CDR3 is 16 amino acids.